This T cell receptor (beta chain) was sequenced in a study of T cell repertoires in ileal Crohn's disease. Whole-study results and caveats: Compared with non-smokers, active smokers at surgery showed more clonal expansions.

In regard to this clone: Its matching antigen is unknown.

The table came from immunoSEQ multiplex PCR; TCRdb's copy has only in-frame clones and leaves some out. The repertoire has 15,000 to 20,000 clones, 72% of them found once; the top ten carry approximately 5%. V gave up 0 bases and J gave up 4 bases; unmatched junction bases: 8. The V gene's germline CDR1 is SGHNT and CDR2 YYREEE (reference sequence). The CDR3 loop spans 16 amino acids. This TCR was recovered from an adult with Crohn's disease. Material for sequencing was ileal tissue. The chain recombines TRBV5-4 with TRBJ2-5; 8 bases match TRBD2. The CDR3 DNA is TGTGCCAGCAGCTTGGTGTCGGGACTAGGTACAGAGACCCAGTACTTC. Its translation is CASSLVSGLGTETQYF.